The entry below gives a single T cell receptor (beta chain) sequence along with its context. As yet, its antigen is unknown. Version v3.0 of the immunoSEQ assay ran at survey level. Researchers set sequencing to target 40,000-50,000 T-cell genomes per sample. TCRdb's table, derived via immunoSEQ multiplex PCR, lists solely in-frame clones and lacks some. This table has approximately 9,400 clones, around 79% appearing once. This sample is drawn from a study of long-term antiretroviral therapy in people with HIV. Study-wide findings and caveats: Pre-ART expanded clones dominated the repertoire at every time point.

The V end lost 2 bases, the J end lost 1 base, and 5 bases lay between the germline ends. The CDR3 is made up of 13 amino acids. Germline CDR1 is WNHNN and CDR2 is SYGVQD (reference sequence). The sample consisted of unsorted PBMCs, taken 0.6 years before starting antiretroviral therapy. The TCR sequence derives from a man aged 40-49 years with HIV. The J gene is TRBJ1-1, the V gene TRBV10-1; D call uncertain. The CDR3 sequence is CASSEGENTEAFF. CDR3 DNA: TGCGCCAGCAGTGAGGGCGAGAACACTGAAGCTTTCTTT.